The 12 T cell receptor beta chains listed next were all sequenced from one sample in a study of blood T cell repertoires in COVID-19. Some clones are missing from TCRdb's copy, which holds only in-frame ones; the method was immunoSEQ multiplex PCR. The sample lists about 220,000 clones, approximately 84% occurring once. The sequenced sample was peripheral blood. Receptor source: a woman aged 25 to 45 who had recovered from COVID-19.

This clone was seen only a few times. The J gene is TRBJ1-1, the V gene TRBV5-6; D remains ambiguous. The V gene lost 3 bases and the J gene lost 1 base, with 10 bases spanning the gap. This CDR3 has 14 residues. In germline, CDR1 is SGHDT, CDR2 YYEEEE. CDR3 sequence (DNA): TGTGCCAGCAGCTATATAGGGAGGAACACTGAAGCTTTCTTT. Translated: CASSYIGRNTEAFF.

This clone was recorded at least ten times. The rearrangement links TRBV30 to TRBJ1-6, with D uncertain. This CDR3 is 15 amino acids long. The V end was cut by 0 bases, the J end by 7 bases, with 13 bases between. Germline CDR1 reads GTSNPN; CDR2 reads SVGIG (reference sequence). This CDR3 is CAWSVLPDWNSPLHF. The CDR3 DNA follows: TGTGCCTGGAGTGTACTGCCGGACTGGAATTCACCCCTCCACTTT. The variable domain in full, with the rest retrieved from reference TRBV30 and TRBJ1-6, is SQTIHQWPATLVQPVGSPLSLECTVEGTSNPNLYWYRQAAGRGLQLLFYSVGIGQISSEVPQNLSASRPQDRQFILSSKKLLLSDSGFYLCAWSVLPDWNSPLHFGNGTRLTVT.

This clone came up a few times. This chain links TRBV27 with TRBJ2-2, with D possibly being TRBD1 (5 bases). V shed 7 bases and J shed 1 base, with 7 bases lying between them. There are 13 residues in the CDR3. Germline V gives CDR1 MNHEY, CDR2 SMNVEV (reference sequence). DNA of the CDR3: TGTGCCAGCAATAGGGGGAACACCGGGGAGCTGTTTTTT. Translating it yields CASNRGNTGELFF.

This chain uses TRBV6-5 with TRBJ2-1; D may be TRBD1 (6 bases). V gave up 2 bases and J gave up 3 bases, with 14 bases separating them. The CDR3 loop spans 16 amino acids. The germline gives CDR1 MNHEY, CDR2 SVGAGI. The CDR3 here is CASSYLQGASYNEQFF. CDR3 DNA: TGTGCCAGCAGTTACCTACAGGGTGCAAGCTACAATGAGCAGTTCTTC.

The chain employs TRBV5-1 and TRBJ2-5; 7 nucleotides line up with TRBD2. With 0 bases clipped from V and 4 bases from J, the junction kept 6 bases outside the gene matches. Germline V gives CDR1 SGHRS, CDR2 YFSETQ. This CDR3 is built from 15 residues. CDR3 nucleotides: TGCGCCAGCAGCTTGGACGGGGGGAGAAGAGAGACCCAGTACTTC. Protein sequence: CASSLDGGRRETQYF.

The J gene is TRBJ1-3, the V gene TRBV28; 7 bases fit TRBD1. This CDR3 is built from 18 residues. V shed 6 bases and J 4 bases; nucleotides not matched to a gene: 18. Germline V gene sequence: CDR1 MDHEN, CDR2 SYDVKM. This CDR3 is CASSPPPGTERFGNTIYF. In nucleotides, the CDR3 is TGTGCCAGCAGCCCTCCCCCCGGGACAGAGAGATTCGGAAACACCATATATTTT.

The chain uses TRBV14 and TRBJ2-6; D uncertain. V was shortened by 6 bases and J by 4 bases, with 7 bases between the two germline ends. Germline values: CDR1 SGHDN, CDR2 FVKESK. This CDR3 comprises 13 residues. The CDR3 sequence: CASSVSGANVLTF. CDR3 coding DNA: TGTGCCAGCAGTGTCTCCGGGGCCAACGTCCTGACTTTC.

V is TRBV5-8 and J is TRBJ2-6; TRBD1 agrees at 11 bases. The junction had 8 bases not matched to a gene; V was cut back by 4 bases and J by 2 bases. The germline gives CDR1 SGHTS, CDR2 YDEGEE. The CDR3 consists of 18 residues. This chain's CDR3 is CASSDLLDRGPGANVLTF. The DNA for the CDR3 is TGTGCCAGCAGCGATTTGTTGGACAGGGGGCCTGGGGCCAACGTCCTGACTTTC.

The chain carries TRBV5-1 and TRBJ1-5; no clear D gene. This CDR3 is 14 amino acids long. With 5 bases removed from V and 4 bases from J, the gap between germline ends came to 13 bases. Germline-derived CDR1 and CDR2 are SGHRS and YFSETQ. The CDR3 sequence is CASSPDSPNQPQHF. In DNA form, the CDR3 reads TGCGCCAGCAGTCCGGACTCTCCGAATCAGCCCCAGCATTTT.

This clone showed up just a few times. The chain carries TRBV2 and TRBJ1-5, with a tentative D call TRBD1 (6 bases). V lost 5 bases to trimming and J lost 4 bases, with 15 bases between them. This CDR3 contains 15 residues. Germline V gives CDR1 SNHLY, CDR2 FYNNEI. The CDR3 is CASSRLQGPNQPQHF. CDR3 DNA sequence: TGTGCCAGCAGTCGTTTACAGGGTCCTAATCAGCCCCAGCATTTT. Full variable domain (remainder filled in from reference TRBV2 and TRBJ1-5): EPEVTQTPSHQVTQMGQEVILRCVPISNHLYFYWYRQILGQKVEFLVSFYNNEISEKSEIFDDQFSVERPDGSNFTLKIRSTKLEDSAMYFCASSRLQGPNQPQHFGDGTRLSIL.

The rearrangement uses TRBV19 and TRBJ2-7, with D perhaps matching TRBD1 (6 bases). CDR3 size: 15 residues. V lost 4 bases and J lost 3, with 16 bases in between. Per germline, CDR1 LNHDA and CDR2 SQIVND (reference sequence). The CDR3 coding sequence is TGTGCCAGTAGTAGCAACAGGGTAACGCTCTACGAGCAGTACTTC. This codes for CASSSNRVTLYEQYF.

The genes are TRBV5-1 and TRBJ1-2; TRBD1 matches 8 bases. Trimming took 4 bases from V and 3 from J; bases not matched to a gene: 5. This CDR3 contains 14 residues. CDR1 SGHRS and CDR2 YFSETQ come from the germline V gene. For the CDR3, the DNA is TGCGCCAGCAGCGTAACGACAGGGGACTATGGCTACACCTTC. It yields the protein CASSVTTGDYGYTF.